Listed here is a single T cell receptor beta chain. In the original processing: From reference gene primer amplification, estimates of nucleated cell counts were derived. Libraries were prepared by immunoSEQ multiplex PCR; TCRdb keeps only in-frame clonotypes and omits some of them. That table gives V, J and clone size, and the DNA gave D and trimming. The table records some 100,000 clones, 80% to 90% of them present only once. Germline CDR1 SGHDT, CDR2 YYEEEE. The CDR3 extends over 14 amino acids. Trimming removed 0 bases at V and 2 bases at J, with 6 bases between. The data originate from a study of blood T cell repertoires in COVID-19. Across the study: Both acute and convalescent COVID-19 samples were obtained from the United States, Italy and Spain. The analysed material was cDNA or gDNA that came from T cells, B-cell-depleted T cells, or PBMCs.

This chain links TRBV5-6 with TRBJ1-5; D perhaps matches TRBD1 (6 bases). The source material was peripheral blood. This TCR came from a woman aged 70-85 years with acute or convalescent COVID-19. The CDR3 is CASSLGGRNQPQHF. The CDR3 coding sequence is TGTGCCAGCAGCTTGGGGGGGCGCAATCAGCCCCAGCATTTT.